One T cell receptor beta chain is described in this entry. Its antigen is not identified. V was shortened by 5 bases and J by 0 bases, with 11 bases between the two germline ends. The CDR3 is 15 residues long. CDR1 and CDR2 from the germline V gene are SGHVS and FNYEAQ. These data are taken from a study of CD8+CD57+ T cells in acquired aplastic anemia. Broader study findings: The CD8+ Simpson's diversity of patients and controls was not significantly different.

Investigators profiled TCR beta VDJ and CDR3 from genomic DNA template. One entry per CDR3 protein results from TCRdb running MiXCR on the reads. The sample yields around 170,000 distinct CDR3 sequences, 55% to 70% seen once. The genes are TRBV7-6 and TRBJ2-1; D uncertain. The source material was sorted CD4+, CD8+, or CD8+CD57+ T cells (not recorded which) from PBMCs. The receptor comes from a human donor in good health. CDR3 sequence reads: CASSPIASSYNEQFF. CDR3 DNA: TGTGCCAGCAGCCCCATAGCCAGCTCCTACAATGAGCAGTTCTTC. Looking up the rest from reference TRBV7-6 and TRBJ2-1 gives the full variable domain: GAGVSQSPRYKVTKRGQDVALRCDPISGHVSLYWYRQALGQGPEFLTYFNYEAQQDKSGLPNDRFSAERPEGSISTLTIQRTEQRDSAMYRCASSPIASSYNEQFFGPGTRLTVL.